This T cell receptor (beta chain) was identified during a study of shared clonotypes between healthy human individuals. For the study at large: Per donor, CD8 memory used one plate, CD8 naive used two, CD4 memory used three and CD4 naive used three. Study-level results: It was anticipated that sequencing depth would influence how many clonotypes donors shared. Some naive CD4 clonotypes, roughly 4.5%, turned up in common across a few donors.

In the original analysis: Owing to the provision of junction-only sequences devoid of quality scores by immunoSEQ, filtering differed. Sequenced by immunoSEQ multiplex PCR; TCRdb stores in-frame clones only, minus some. The V and J calls and clone size were taken over from that table, and D and trimming were inferred from the DNA. This table has approximately 2.4 million clones, around 95% appearing once. V lost 7 bases to trimming and J lost 4 bases, with 6 bases between them. The CDR3 contains 11 residues. Germline loops: CDR1 ENHRY, CDR2 SYGVKD. As concerns this clone: Its antigen remains unknown. In the same sample, other DNA sequences code for this CDR3.

Sequenced input: naive CD4+ T cells sorted from blood. The sample's subset: CD45RA+ positively selected. The chain employs TRBV10-3 and TRBJ2-3; tentatively, D is TRBD1 (6 bases). The origin of this receptor is a man aged 18-30 years in good health. The CDR3 DNA reads TGTGCCATCAAGGGGGCAGATACGCAGTATTTT. It codes for CAIKGADTQYF.